This T cell receptor beta chain stems from a study of blood T cell repertoires in COVID-19. With V trimmed by 3 bases and J by 3 bases, 9 bases remained unmatched. The germline V gene has CDR1 ENHRY and CDR2 SYGVKD. The CDR3 has 16 amino acids. Sequencing used immunoSEQ multiplex PCR; TCRdb keeps in-frame clones, though not all of them. The repertoire has approximately 88,000 clones, about four fifths of them found once; the top ten carry 6.3%. This chain connects TRBV10-3 to TRBJ1-2; 8 bases are shared with TRBD1. The TCR was taken from a man in his 70s with COVID-19, enrolled during active disease. The sequencing input was peripheral blood. This CDR3 is CAISDGSPTGDYGYTF. DNA of the CDR3: TGTGCCATCAGTGACGGCTCCCCGACAGGGGACTATGGCTACACCTTC.